This T cell receptor (beta chain) was sequenced in a study of blood T cell repertoires in COVID-19 (dated by TCRdb to about 2020). Some background on the complete study: Samples from collaborators originated in the United States, Italy and Spain and spanned both the acute and convalescent phases of COVID-19. The prospective study material was composed of cDNA or gDNA derived from T cells, B-cell-depleted T cells, or PBMCs. The dataset comprised deeply sampled blood TCRbeta repertoires from subjects exposed to, actively infected with, or recovered from COVID-19. A freely available public database, intended as a resource for researchers studying the immune response to SARS-CoV-2, is where the repertoires were released. Samples came from the ongoing ImmuneRACE study (first 160 participants) plus 1,254 subjects from 6 global collaborators. A de-identified subject ID, COVID-19 status, age in years and sex were almost always included in the sample metadata. HLA class I and class II types, where available, came from metadata supplied by the sample provider rather than from assay-based typing.

About this clone itself: Its antigen is not yet known. The input lacks base qualities; no much larger clone sits a single base away.

The immunoSEQ Assay, a bias-controlled multiplex PCR, was used to amplify TCRbeta CDR3 regions from genomic DNA. Processing in the source paper ran as follows. The number of nucleated cells in each sample was estimated from the amplification of reference gene primers within the assay. To quantify the absolute abundance of each unique TCRbeta CDR3 rearrangement, sequence reads were collapsed and filtered. For each sample, productive Simpson clonality was calculated as the square root of Simpson's diversity index across productive rearrangements. TCRdb's version of the immuneACCESS table is confined to in-frame rearrangements and falls short of the full clone set. An unresolved V gene accounts for under half of the shortfall where checked; the remainder is of unknown origin. V and J calls and clone size are as listed in that table; D and trimming were resolved from the DNA. In this sample the table shows about 230,000 clones, approximately 90% of which occur a single time. Roughly 2.5% of the sample comes from the top ten.

One collaborating source in Seattle enrolled patients while the patients were actively infected and followed the patients over time throughout the course of disease. Whole blood was collected in K2EDTA tubes by collaborating institutions according to the institutions' own protocols. Collaborator samples were shipped for TCRbeta analysis as frozen whole blood, isolated PBMCs, or DNA extracted from either sample type. CDR1 and CDR2 are read off the germline V gene as ENHRY and SYGVKD. Cut back by 0 bases and 5 bases, the V and J ends lie 17 bases apart. The CDR3 numbers 16 residues from cysteine through phenylalanine. Only the CDR3 DNA stays, 48 bases, in frame from base 1. Results and caveats for the whole study, not just this receptor: The amount of clinical and demographic metadata varied by source and participant and was provided uncurated.

The chain uses TRBV10-3 and TRBJ2-7; no D gene is confidently identified. The sequence was obtained from a man aged 25-45 years with COVID-19, enrolled during active disease. Sequenced sample: peripheral blood. The sequenced DNA: TGTGCCATCAGTGAGTCGCTTACAGTCATTGGCCACGAGCAGTACTTC. It is translated as CAISESLTVIGHEQYF.